This TCR beta chain was sequenced for a study of blood T cell repertoires in COVID-19. The length of the CDR3 is 11 residues. Germline values: CDR1 SGDLS, CDR2 YYNGEE. The V end lost 5 bases, the J end lost 4 bases, and 6 bases lay between the germline ends. Points on this clone: Other DNA sequences of this sample code for an identical CDR3.

Method: immunoSEQ multiplex PCR; TCRdb's copy keeps in-frame clones and lacks some. The sample shows some 530,000 clones, roughly 88% of them seen only once. The genes are TRBV9 and TRBJ2-5; no clear D gene. The sequence derives from a human donor in a cohort sampled during active COVID-19. Sequenced input: peripheral blood. The CDR3 loop is CASSRGETQYF. The CDR3 region has the DNA TGTGCCAGCAGTCGCGGAGAGACCCAGTACTTC. Combining the CDR3 with reference TRBV9 and TRBJ2-5 gives the whole variable domain DSGVTQTPKHLITATGQRVTLRCSPRSGDLSVYWYQQSLDQGLQFLIQYYNGEERAKGNILERFSAQQFPDLHSELNLSSLELGDSALYFCASSRGETQYFGPGTRLLVL.